Below, 10 T cell receptor beta chains from the same sample are listed, as sequenced in a study of shared clonotypes between healthy human individuals. Assay used: immunoSEQ multiplex PCR; TCRdb lists only in-frame clones, some missing. The sample contains a few million clones, around nine tenths of which appear only once. The sequenced sample consisted of naive CD4+ T cells sorted from blood. The subset here: CD45RA+ positively selected. The receptors come from a man in his late teens or twenties in good health.

This chain joins TRBV30 and TRBJ1-1; D remains unclear. Germline V gene sequence: CDR1 GTSNPN, CDR2 SVGIG (reference sequence). The CDR3 is 11 residues long. Trimming cost V 2 bases and J 7 bases, with 8 bases left between them. The CDR3 DNA reads TGTGCCTGGAGTCGGGTAGGTGAAGCTTTCTTT. Its translation is CAWSRVGEAFF.

This clone came up once. The V gene is TRBV6-5, the J gene TRBJ2-7, with unresolved D. Per germline, CDR1 MNHEY and CDR2 SVGAGI. Trimming pared 4 bases from V and 0 bases from J, leaving 10 bases between. This CDR3 is 14 amino acids long. CDR3 protein: CASSSVVSSYEQYF. DNA of the CDR3: TGTGCCAGCAGTTCAGTAGTTAGCTCCTACGAGCAGTACTTC.

The rearrangement uses TRBV10-3 and TRBJ1-2; possible D gene TRBD1, 5 bases. The CDR3 is 12 amino acids. V lost 3 bases to trimming and J lost 8 bases, with 10 bases between them. Germline CDR1 is ENHRY and CDR2 is SYGVKD. The CDR3 nucleotides read TGTGCCATCAGTGATGGGACTGGGGGCTACACCTTC. Translation: CAISDGTGGYTF.

The chain recombines TRBV28 with TRBJ2-5, with 7 bases matching TRBD1. V gave up 6 bases and J gave up 5 bases; unmatched junction bases: 3. The CDR3 runs 12 residues. Germline CDR1 and CDR2: MDHEN and SYDVKM. CDR3 in amino acids: CASRQGTETQYF. CDR3 DNA sequence: TGTGCCAGCAGACAGGGGACGGAGACCCAGTACTTC.

The chain carries TRBV11-2 and TRBJ1-4; D is possibly TRBD1 (5 bases). Trimming left V 2 bases short and J 8 bases short, with 18 bases between. The CDR3 is 16 residues long. Germline V gene data show CDR1 as SGHAT and CDR2 as FQNNGV. The DNA for the CDR3 is TGTGCCAGCAGCTTAAGTGGGGGAAGGGAGAGGGAAAAACTGTTTTTT. It translates to CASSLSGGREREKLFF.

About this clone: Other DNA sequences within the sample encode an identical CDR3. V gene TRBV27 combines with J gene TRBJ2-3; no clear D. Germline CDR1 is MNHEY and CDR2 is SMNVEV (reference sequence). This CDR3 comprises 12 residues. Trimming took off 3 bases at V and 2 bases at J, with 3 bases between the two ends. This chain's CDR3 is CASSFNTDTQYF. The CDR3 DNA reads as TGTGCCAGCAGTTTCAACACAGATACGCAGTATTTT.

V usage is TRBV10-2 and J usage is TRBJ1-6; D gene ambiguous. Trimming took off 8 bases at V and 2 bases at J, with 10 bases between the two ends. Germline V gives CDR1 WSHSY, CDR2 SAAADI. The CDR3 runs 14 residues. CDR3 sequence reads: CASGDGTYNSPLHF. CDR3 nucleotide sequence: TGCGCCAGCGGAGACGGAACCTATAATTCACCCCTCCACTTT.

The V and J genes are TRBV18 and TRBJ2-7, with D unresolved. The V end lost 2 bases, the J end lost 2 bases, and 10 bases lay between the germline ends. CDR3 length: 14 residues. Germline lookup yields CDR1 KGHSH and CDR2 LQKENI. The CDR3 sequence: CASSPGNRAYEQYF. CDR3 in DNA: TGTGCCAGCTCACCAGGGAACAGAGCCTACGAGCAGTACTTC.

V usage is TRBV27 and J usage is TRBJ2-7; TRBD2 aligns across 9 bases. The ends lost 6 bases at V and 3 bases at J; junction bases unmatched: 15. The CDR3 sequence is 17 residues long. Germline CDR1 reads MNHEY; CDR2 reads SMNVEV (reference sequence). In DNA, the CDR3 is TGTGCCAGCAGCTTCGCGGGGGGGGCACCAACTTTCTACGAGCAGTACTTC. Translated: CASSFAGGAPTFYEQYF.

The V gene is TRBV7-2, the J gene TRBJ1-1; D uncertain. Germline values: CDR1 SGHTA, CDR2 FQGNSA. CDR3 length: 13 amino acids. Trimming cost V 5 bases and J 2 bases, with 9 bases left between them. The CDR3 sequence is CASSPGSNTEAFF. CDR3 coding DNA: TGTGCCAGCAGCCCCGGCAGTAACACTGAAGCTTTCTTT.